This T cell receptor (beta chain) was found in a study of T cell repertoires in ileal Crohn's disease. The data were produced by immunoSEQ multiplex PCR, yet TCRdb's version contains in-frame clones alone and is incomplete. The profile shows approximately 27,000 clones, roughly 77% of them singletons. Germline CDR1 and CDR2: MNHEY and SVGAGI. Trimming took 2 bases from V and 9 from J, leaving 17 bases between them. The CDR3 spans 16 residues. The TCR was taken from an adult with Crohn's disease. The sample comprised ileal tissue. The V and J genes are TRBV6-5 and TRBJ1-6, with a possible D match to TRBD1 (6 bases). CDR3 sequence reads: CASSYISTGRGSPLHF. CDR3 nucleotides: TGTGCCAGCAGTTACATTAGTACAGGGAGGGGTTCACCCCTCCACTTT.